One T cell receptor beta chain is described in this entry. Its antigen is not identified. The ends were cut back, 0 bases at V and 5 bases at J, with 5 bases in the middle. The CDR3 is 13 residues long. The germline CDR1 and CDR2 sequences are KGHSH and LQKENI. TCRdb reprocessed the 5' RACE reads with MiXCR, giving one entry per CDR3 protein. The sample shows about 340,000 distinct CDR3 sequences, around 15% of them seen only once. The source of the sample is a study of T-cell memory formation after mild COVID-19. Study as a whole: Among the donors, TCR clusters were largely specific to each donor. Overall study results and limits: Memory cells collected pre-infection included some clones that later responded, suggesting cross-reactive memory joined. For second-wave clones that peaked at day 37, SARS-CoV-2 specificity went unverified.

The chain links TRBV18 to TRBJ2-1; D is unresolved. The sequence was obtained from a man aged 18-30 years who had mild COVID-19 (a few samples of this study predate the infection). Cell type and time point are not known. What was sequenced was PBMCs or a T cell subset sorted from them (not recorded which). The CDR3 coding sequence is TGTGCCAGCTCACCACCCCAGAACAATGAGCAGTTCTTC. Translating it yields CASSPPQNNEQFF.